These 2 T cell receptor beta chains originate from one sample sequenced in a study of blood T cell repertoires in COVID-19. Sequencing was performed with immunoSEQ multiplex PCR; in TCRdb, only in-frame clones are kept and a portion is missing. This repertoire shows tens of thousands of clones, around four fifths found once; its top ten account for 4.8%. Sequencing was carried out using peripheral blood. The receptors stem from a man aged 45 to 65 with active COVID-19.

V is TRBV19 and J is TRBJ2-3; D is uncertain. Per germline, CDR1 LNHDA and CDR2 SQIVND (reference sequence). Deletions cut 3 bases from V and 8 bases from J, with 15 bases between. The CDR3 spans 14 residues. The CDR3 protein is CASSIHITDGTQYF. The DNA of the CDR3 is TGTGCCAGTAGTATTCACATCACAGATGGTACGCAGTATTTT.

The chain has TRBV7-2 and TRBJ2-7; perhaps TRBD2 as D (7 bases). Trimming cost V 5 bases and J 6 bases, with 17 bases left between them. This CDR3 is built from 14 residues. CDR1 and CDR2 (germline): SGHTA, FQGNSA. In DNA, the CDR3 is TGTGCCAGCAGCACGAGGGGGGGGGCTTCCGAGCAGTACTTC. It codes for CASSTRGGASEQYF.